One and the same sample provided the 11 T cell receptor beta chains below, sequenced in a study of blood T cells in healthy people across ages. PCR was performed a second time for about 7 to 12 cycles using a sample-barcoded 5' primer and a J-beta primer mix. A single record per CDR3 protein comes from TCRdb applying MiXCR to the 5' RACE reads. The table has roughly 1,800,000 distinct CDR3 sequences, around half seen once; the top ten hold approximately 2%. Source material: blood. The source of these receptors is a woman aged 40 to 55 in good health.

The CDR3 coding sequence is TGCGCCAGCAGCAAAAGCGGGGGCCCTATAAATGAGCAGTTCTTC. The encoded protein is CASSKSGGPINEQFF. The genes are TRBV5-1 and TRBJ2-1; 8 nucleotides match TRBD2. The germline V gene has CDR1 SGHRS and CDR2 YFSETQ. The CDR3 loop spans 15 amino acids. Trimming removed 4 bases from V and 7 bases from J; junction bases left unmatched: 10. Supplemented by reference TRBV5-1 and TRBJ2-1, the full variable domain reads KAGVTQTPRYLIKTRGQQVTLSCSPISGHRSVSWYQQTPGQGLQFLFEYFSETQRNKGNFPGRFSGRQFSNSRSEMNVSTLELGDSALYLCASSKSGGPINEQFFGPGTRLTVL.

The chain uses TRBV6-5 and TRBJ2-1; 9 bases fit TRBD1. The CDR3 extends over 15 amino acids. The germline gives CDR1 MNHEY, CDR2 SVGAGI. V shed 5 bases, J shed 8 bases, and the junction held 10 bases outside the gene matches. As DNA, the CDR3 is TGTGCCAGCAGTCGCCCGGGACAGGGTCTCTATGAGCAGTTCTTC. Protein sequence: CASSRPGQGLYEQFF.

Remarks on this clonotype: One end of the junction varies from germline; a read error may be responsible. The chain employs TRBV7-2 and TRBJ2-4, with 9 bases fitting TRBD2. Germline V gene sequence: CDR1 SGHTA, CDR2 FQGNSA. The CDR3 contains 17 residues. The CDR3 sequence is CAGSLVASGEPRREQYF. The CDR3 DNA reads TGTGCCGGCAGCTTAGTGGCTAGCGGGGAACCTAGGAGGGAGCAGTACTTC.

This clonotype was observed at least ten times. The chain links TRBV6-5 to TRBJ2-5; TRBD1 agrees at 9 bases. This CDR3 is 13 amino acids long. Germline-derived CDR1 and CDR2 are MNHEY and SVGAGI. V lost 5 bases, J lost 7 bases, and 5 bases stayed unmatched. The CDR3 DNA follows: TGTGCCAGCAGTCCGGACAGGGGCCGGACCCAGTACTTC. It codes for CASSPDRGRTQYF.

The gene calls are TRBV20-1 and TRBJ1-2, with D uncertain. This CDR3 spans 14 amino acids. V was shortened by 3 bases and J by 2 bases, with 13 bases between the two germline ends. Germline CDR1 and CDR2: DFQATT and SNEGSKA (reference sequence). CDR3 DNA: TGCAGTGCTAGTCAGAGAAACCTGAACTATGGCTACACCTTC. Its translation: CSASQRNLNYGYTF.

The CDR3 DNA reads as TGTGCCAGCCATGAAGGGATCAGCGGCTACACCTTC. It specifies CASHEGISGYTF. The V call is TRBV6-2 or TRBV6-3, the J call TRBJ1-2; D gene ambiguous. V was clipped by 8 bases and J by 8 bases, with 15 bases between them. Germline lookup yields CDR1 MNHEY and CDR2 SVGEGT. The CDR3 consists of 12 residues.

There are many counts of this clonotype. The chain carries TRBV7-9 and TRBJ2-5; D is unresolved. V lost 1 base to trimming and J lost 2 bases, with 8 bases between them. Germline loops: CDR1 SEHNR, CDR2 FQNEAQ (reference sequence). The CDR3 extends over 14 amino acids. CDR3 bases: TGTGCCAGCAGCTTAGTCCAGGAGCAAGAGACCCAGTACTTC. It translates to CASSLVQEQETQYF.

The genes are TRBV19 and TRBJ1-4; TRBD1 aligns across 7 bases. The V and J ends lost 8 bases and 5 bases, in that order; junction bases with no gene match: 11. CDR3 length: 15 amino acids. CDR1 is LNHDA and CDR2 is SQIVND in the germline V gene (reference sequence). In DNA, the CDR3 is TGTGCCAGTGGGGGGACAGAGATTTTGAATGAAAAACTGTTTTTT. It codes for CASGGTEILNEKLFF.

This clonotype was seen a single time. Relative to the germline gene, one junction end is altered; a read error may explain this. The chain couples TRBV2 to TRBJ1-6, with a weak D call TRBD1 (6 bases). The CDR3 extends over 14 amino acids. Germline V gene lookup returns CDR1 SNHLY and CDR2 FYNNEI. The CDR3 nucleotides read TGTGCCAGTAGTGCGACAGGCTATAATTCACCCCTCCACTTT. This translates into CASSATGYNSPLHF.

This clonotype has a handful of counts. The V call is TRBV7-9, the J call TRBJ2-5; D uncertain. V was cut by 4 bases and J by 5 bases, with 14 bases left in between. The CDR3 has 14 residues. Germline values: CDR1 SEHNR, CDR2 FQNEAQ (reference sequence). CDR3 DNA: TGTGCCAGCAGCTCCCGGGCGCCTGAGGAGACCCAGTACTTC. Translation: CASSSRAPEETQYF.

The V gene is TRBV9, the J gene TRBJ2-7, with D unclear. The germline V gene encodes CDR1 SGDLS and CDR2 YYNGEE. The CDR3 covers 13 residues. The V gene lost 0 bases and the J gene lost 1 base, with 5 bases spanning the gap. CDR3 loop: CASSVEESYEQYF. The CDR3 coding sequence is TGTGCCAGCAGCGTAGAAGAATCCTACGAGCAGTACTTC.